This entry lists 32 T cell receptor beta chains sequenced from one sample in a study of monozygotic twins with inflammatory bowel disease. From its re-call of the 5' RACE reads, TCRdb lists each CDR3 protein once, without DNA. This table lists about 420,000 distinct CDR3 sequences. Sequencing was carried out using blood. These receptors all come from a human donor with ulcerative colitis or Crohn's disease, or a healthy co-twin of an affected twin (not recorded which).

Here the CDR3 reads CASSLWPQPTDTQYF. The chain links TRBV11-2 to TRBJ2-3. Germline values: CDR1 SGHAT, CDR2 FQNNGV. This CDR3 comprises 15 residues.

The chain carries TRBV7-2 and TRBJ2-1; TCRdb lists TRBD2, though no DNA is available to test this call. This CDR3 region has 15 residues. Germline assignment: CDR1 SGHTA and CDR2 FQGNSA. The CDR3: CASSFGSLGINEQFF. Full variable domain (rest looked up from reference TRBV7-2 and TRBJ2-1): GAGVSQSPSNKVTEKGKDVELRCDPISGHTALYWYRQSLGQGLEFLIYFQGNSAPDKSGLPSDRFSAERTGGSVSTLTIQRTQQEDSAVYLCASSFGSLGINEQFFGPGTRLTVL.

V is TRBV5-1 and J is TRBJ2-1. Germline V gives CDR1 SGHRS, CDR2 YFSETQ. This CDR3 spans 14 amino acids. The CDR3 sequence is CASSLEVGRTEQFF.

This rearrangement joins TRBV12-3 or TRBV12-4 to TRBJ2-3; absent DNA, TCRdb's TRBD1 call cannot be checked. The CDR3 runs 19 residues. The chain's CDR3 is CASRNRDRGLKIKRDTQYF.

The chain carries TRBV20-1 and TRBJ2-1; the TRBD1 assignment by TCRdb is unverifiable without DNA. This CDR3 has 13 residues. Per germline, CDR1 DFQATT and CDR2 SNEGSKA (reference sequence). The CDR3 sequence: CSAQGQVYNEQFF.

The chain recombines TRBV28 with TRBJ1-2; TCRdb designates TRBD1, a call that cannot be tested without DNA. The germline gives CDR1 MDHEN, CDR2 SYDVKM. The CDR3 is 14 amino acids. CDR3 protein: CASSPGSGTYGYTF.

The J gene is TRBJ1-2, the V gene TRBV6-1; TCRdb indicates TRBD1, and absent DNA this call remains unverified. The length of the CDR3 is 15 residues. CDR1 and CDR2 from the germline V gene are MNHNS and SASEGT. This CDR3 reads CASSHEIQGPGGYTF.

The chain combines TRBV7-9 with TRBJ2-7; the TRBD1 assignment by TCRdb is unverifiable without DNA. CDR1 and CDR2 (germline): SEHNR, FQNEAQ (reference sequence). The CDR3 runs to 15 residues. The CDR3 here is CASRSRDRGFYEQYF.

The CDR3 spells CASSPRPGTNQPQHF. The chain joins TRBV6-1 to TRBJ1-5; TCRdb calls TRBD1, which cannot be checked without DNA. This CDR3 contains 15 residues. Germline V gene sequence: CDR1 MNHNS, CDR2 SASEGT.

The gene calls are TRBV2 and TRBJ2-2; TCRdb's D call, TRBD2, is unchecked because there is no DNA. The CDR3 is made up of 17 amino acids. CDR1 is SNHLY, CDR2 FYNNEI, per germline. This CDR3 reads CASSLLGTSGNTGELFF. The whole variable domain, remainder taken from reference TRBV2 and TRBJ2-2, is EPEVTQTPSHQVTQMGQEVILRCVPISNHLYFYWYRQILGQKVEFLVSFYNNEISEKSEIFDDQFSVERPDGSNFTLKIRSTKLEDSAMYFCASSLLGTSGNTGELFFGEGSRLTVL.

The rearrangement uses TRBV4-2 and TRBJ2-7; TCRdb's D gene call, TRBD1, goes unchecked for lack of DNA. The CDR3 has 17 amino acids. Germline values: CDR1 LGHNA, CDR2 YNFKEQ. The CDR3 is CASSQNPGESAVNEQYF.

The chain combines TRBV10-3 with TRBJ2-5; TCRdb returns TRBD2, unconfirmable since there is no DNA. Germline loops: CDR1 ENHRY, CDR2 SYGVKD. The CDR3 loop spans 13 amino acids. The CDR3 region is CANSRDSQETQYF.

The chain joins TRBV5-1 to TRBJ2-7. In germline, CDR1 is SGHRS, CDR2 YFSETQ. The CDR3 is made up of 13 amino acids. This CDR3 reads CASSFSSSYEQYF. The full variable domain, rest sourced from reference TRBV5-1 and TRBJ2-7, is KAGVTQTPRYLIKTRGQQVTLSCSPISGHRSVSWYQQTPGQGLQFLFEYFSETQRNKGNFPGRFSGRQFSNSRSEMNVSTLELGDSALYLCASSFSSSYEQYFGPGTRLTVT.

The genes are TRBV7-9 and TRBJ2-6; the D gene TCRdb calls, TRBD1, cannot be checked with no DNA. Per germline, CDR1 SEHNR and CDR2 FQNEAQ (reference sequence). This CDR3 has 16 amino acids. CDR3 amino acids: CASRPGRSSGANVLTF.

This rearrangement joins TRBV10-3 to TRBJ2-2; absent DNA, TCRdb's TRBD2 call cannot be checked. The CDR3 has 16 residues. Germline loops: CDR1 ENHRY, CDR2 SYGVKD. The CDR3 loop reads CAISEHKRRNTGELFF.

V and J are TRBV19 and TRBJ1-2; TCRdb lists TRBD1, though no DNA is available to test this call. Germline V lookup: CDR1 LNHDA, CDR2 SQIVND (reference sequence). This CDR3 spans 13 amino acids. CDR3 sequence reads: CATQGRTNYGYTF.

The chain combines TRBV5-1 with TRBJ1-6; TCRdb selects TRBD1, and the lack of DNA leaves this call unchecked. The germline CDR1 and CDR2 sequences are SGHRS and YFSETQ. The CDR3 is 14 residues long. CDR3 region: CASSSGTGGSPLHF.

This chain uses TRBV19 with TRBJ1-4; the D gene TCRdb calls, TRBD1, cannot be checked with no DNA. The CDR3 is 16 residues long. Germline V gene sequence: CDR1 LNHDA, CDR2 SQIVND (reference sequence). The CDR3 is CASSIGGLPGSGKLFF.

The CDR3: CSGGLVGANEQFF. This chain links TRBV29-1 with TRBJ2-1; lacking DNA, the TRBD1 call made by TCRdb goes unchecked. The CDR3 runs to 13 residues. Per germline, CDR1 SQVTM and CDR2 ANQGSEA.

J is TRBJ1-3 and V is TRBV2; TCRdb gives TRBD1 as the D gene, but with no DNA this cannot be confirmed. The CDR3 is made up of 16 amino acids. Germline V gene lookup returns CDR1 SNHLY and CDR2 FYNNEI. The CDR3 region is CASSIRTGGRGNTIYF. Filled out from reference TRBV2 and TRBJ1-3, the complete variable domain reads EPEVTQTPSHQVTQMGQEVILRCVPISNHLYFYWYRQILGQKVEFLVSFYNNEISEKSEIFDDQFSVERPDGSNFTLKIRSTKLEDSAMYFCASSIRTGGRGNTIYFGEGSWLTVV.

The CDR3 loop reads CASSRFQEGYGYTF. The chain combines TRBV3-1 with TRBJ1-2. CDR3 length: 14 amino acids. Per the germline V gene, CDR1 is LGHDT and CDR2 is YNNKEL (reference sequence).

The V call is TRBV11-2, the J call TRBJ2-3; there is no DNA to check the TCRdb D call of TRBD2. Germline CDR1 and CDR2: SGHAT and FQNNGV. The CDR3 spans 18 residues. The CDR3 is CASSLVGGRVIHQDTQYF.

The CDR3 sequence is CATKQGAGNYGYTF. The chain combines TRBV19 with TRBJ1-2; lacking DNA, the TRBD1 call made by TCRdb goes unchecked. Germline-derived CDR1 and CDR2 are LNHDA and SQIVND (reference sequence). This CDR3 has 14 amino acids.

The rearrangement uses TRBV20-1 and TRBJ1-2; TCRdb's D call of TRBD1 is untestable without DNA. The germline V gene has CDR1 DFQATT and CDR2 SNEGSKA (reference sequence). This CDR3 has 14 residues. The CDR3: CSATATGETYGYTF.

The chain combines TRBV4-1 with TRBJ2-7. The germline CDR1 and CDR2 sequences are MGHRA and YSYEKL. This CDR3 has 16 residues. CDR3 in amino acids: CASSQDFDSNSYEQYF.

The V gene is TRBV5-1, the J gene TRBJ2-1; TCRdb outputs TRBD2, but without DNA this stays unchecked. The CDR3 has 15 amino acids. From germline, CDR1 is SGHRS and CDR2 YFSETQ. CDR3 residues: CASSRELAAYNEQFF. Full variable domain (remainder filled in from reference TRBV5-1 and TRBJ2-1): KAGVTQTPRYLIKTRGQQVTLSCSPISGHRSVSWYQQTPGQGLQFLFEYFSETQRNKGNFPGRFSGRQFSNSRSEMNVSTLELGDSALYLCASSRELAAYNEQFFGPGTRLTVL.

CDR3 amino acids: CATSDPILDEQYF. The rearrangement joins TRBV24-1 to TRBJ2-7; TCRdb's assignment of TRBD1 cannot be checked, as there is no DNA. Germline V gene data show CDR1 as KGHDR and CDR2 as SFDVKD. The CDR3 is 13 amino acids.

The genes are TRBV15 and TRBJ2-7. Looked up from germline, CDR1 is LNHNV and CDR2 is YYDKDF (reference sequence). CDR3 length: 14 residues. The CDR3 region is CATSIAQGPYEQYF.

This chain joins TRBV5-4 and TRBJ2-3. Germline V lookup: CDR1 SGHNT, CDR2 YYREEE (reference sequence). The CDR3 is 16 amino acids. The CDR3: CASSRDRLGSTDTQYF.

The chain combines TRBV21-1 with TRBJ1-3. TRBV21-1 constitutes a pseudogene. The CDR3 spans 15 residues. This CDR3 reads CASSKGLGGENTIYF.

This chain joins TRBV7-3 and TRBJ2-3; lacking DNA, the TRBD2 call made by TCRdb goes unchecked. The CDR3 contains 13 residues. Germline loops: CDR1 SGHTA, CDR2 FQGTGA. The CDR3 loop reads CASSLKGLGTQYF.

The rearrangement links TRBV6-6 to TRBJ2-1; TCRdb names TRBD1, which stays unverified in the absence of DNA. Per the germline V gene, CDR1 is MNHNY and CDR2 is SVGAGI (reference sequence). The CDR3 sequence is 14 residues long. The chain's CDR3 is CASSYGTAHGEQFF.